The following is a T cell receptor (beta chain) sequence with its context. Its antigen remains unknown. The data derive from a study of cytomegalovirus exposure and HLA in healthy donors. Regarding the study as a whole: An analysis that was carried out later associated 15,000 to 20,000 TCR beta sequences with HLA alleles at 0.05 false discovery rate. Further analysis was carried out later, and it showed several of the most significant clusters appearing linked to common viral pathogens.

Sampled while nominally healthy, donors likely had unrecorded immune exposures. PCR primers comprised 60 Vbeta and 13 Jbeta primers. Using immunoSEQ multiplex PCR, the repertoire was profiled, and TCRdb retains in-frame clones only, with some absent. The sample consists of about 73,000 clones, under 70% of them appearing once. Between the trimmed V and J ends, which lost 0 bases and 4 bases, there was a span of 10 bases. The germline V gene has CDR1 MNHEY and CDR2 SMNVEV (reference sequence). There are 15 residues in the CDR3. V and J are TRBV27 and TRBJ1-5; D gene ambiguous. The receptor was isolated from a woman in her forties or fifties in good health and CMV-seropositive. Sequences were obtained from PBMCs. The CDR3: CASSLSRVGNQPQHF. CDR3 in DNA: TGTGCCAGCAGTTTATCGAGGGTGGGGAATCAGCCCCAGCATTTT.